This T cell receptor (beta chain) was captured in a study of T cells after yellow fever vaccination. This clonotype was found many times. Its cognate antigen is unknown. Study results and limitations: A minor fraction of clonotypes spanned both CD4 and CD8 compartments. Bulk-population clonotypes that are abundant could appear as contaminants in FACS-sorted repertoires.

The germline gives CDR1 SGHTA, CDR2 FQGNSA. V lost 6 bases and J lost 9, with 18 bases in between. There are 14 residues in the CDR3. TCRdb reprocessed the 5' RACE reads with MiXCR, giving one entry per CDR3 protein. The sample contains hundreds of thousands of distinct CDR3 sequences, approximately 5.7% of which appear only once. Sequencing used PBMCs, obtained 5 days after the yellow fever booster vaccination. V and J are TRBV7-2 and TRBJ2-1; D possibly uses TRBD1 or TRBD2 (7 bases each). The receptor's source is a man aged 25-45 years who received the YFV17D yellow fever vaccine. CDR3 loop: CASRKGGGAGEQFF. CDR3 in DNA: TGTGCCAGCAGGAAGGGAGGGGGCGCGGGTGAGCAGTTCTTC.